Sequencing of this T cell receptor delta chain was carried out in a study of γδ T cells in repeated Plasmodium falciparum infection. In this sample, this clone turned up a few times. Its antigen remains unknown. The TCRdb protein comes from a much larger clone and disagrees with this DNA's translation at residue 13, likely due to a read error; the protein given here is derived from the DNA. Flow sorting of PBMC yielded separate Vgamma9/Vdelta2+ and Vdelta2-negative gammadelta T cell populations for bulk repertoire analysis. Findings of the study overall: Malian donors came from one small rural village, predominantly one ethnic group.

Between the trimmed V and J ends, which lost 2 bases and 2 bases, there was a span of 24 bases. This CDR3 spans 19 amino acids. CDR1 is TSWWSYY and CDR2 is QGS in the germline V gene. TCRdb re-called clones from the multiplex PCR reads via CATT. The data contain tens of thousands of delta-chain clones, approximately 1% of them singletons. Sequencing input: gamma-delta T cells from blood. This TCR came from a pool of human donors (malaria-infected and uninfected, not separated). The chain uses TRDV1 and TRDJ1; D is possibly TRDD3 (5 bases). TCRdb carries no J gene annotation; the J gene was assigned here by matching the DNA with germline. Written as DNA, the CDR3 is TGTGCTCTTGGGGAAGTGAATTTCTACCCCGGGATTCCGACCGATAAACTCATCTTT. Protein product: CALGEVNFYPGIPTDKLIF.